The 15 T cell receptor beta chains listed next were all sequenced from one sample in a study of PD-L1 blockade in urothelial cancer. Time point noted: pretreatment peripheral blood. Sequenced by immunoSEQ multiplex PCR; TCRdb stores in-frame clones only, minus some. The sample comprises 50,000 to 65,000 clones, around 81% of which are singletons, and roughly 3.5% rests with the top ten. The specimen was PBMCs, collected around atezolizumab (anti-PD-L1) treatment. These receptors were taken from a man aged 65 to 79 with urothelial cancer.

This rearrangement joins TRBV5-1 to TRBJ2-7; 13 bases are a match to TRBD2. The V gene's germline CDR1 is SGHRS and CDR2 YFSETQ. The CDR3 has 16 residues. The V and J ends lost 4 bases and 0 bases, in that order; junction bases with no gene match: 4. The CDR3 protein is CASSGWTSGGSYEQYF. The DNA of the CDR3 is TGCGCCAGCAGCGGATGGACTAGCGGGGGCTCCTACGAGCAGTACTTC.

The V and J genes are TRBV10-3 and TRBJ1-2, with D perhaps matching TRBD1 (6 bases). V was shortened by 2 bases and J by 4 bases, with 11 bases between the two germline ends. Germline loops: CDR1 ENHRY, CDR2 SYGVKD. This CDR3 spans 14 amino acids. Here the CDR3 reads CAISERGQTYGYTF. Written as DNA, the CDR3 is TGTGCCATCAGTGAGAGAGGACAGACCTATGGCTACACCTTC.

CDR3 DNA sequence: TGTGCCACCGACGGGGGACAGGTTAGCAATCAGCCCCAGCATTTT. Residues: CATDGGQVSNQPQHF. The rearrangement uses TRBV19 and TRBJ1-5; 8 bases map to TRBD1. Germline-derived CDR1 and CDR2 are LNHDA and SQIVND (reference sequence). The junction had 8 bases not matched to a gene; V was cut back by 10 bases and J by 0 bases. The length of the CDR3 is 15 residues. The variable domain in full, completed from reference TRBV19 and TRBJ1-5, reads DGGITQSPKYLFRKEGQNVTLSCEQNLNHDAMYWYRQDPGQGLRLIYYSQIVNDFQKGDIAEGYSVSREKKESFPLTVTSAQKNPTAFYLCATDGGQVSNQPQHFGDGTRLSIL.

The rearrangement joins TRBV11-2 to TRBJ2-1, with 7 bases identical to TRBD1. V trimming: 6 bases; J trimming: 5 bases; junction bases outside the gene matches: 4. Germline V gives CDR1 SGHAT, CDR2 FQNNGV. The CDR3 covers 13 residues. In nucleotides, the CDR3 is TGTGCCAGCAGACGGGACAGCCACAATGAGCAGTTCTTC. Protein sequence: CASRRDSHNEQFF.

The CDR3 coding sequence is TGTGCCAGCAGCTTTGGGACTAGCGGGAACAATGAGCAGTTCTTC. It translates to CASSFGTSGNNEQFF. The rearrangement links TRBV27 to TRBJ2-1; 13 bases map to TRBD2. The CDR3 totals 15 residues. Germline CDR1 MNHEY, CDR2 SMNVEV (reference sequence). J lost 5 bases, V lost 6 bases, and 4 bases had no gene match.

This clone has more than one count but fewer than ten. The CDR3 protein is CASSPGQGHQPQHF. Written as DNA, the CDR3 is TGTGCCAGCAGTCCGGGACAGGGACATCAGCCCCAGCATTTT. This chain joins TRBV7-6 and TRBJ1-5, with 9 bases aligning to TRBD1. Germline V gene data show CDR1 as SGHVS and CDR2 as FNYEAQ. This CDR3 has 14 amino acids. Unmatched junction bases numbered 5, after V lost 6 bases and J lost 5 bases.

In DNA form, the CDR3 reads TGTGCCAGCGGGCCCGAGTACGAGCAGTACTTC. This codes for CASGPEYEQYF. This sequence joins TRBV7-6 and TRBJ2-7; D remains ambiguous. This CDR3 region has 11 residues. Germline V gene sequence: CDR1 SGHVS, CDR2 FNYEAQ. V gave up 8 bases and J gave up 4 bases, with 9 bases separating them.

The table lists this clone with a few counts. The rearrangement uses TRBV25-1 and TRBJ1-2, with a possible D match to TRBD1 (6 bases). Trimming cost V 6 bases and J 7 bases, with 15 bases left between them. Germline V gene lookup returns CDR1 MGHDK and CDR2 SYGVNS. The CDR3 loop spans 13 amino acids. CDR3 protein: CASRQQGWSGYTF. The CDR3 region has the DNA TGTGCCAGCAGACAACAGGGATGGTCTGGCTACACCTTC.

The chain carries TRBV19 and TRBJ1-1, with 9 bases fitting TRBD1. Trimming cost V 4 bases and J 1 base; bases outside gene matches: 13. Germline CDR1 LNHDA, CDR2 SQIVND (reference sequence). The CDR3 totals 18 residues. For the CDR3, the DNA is TGTGCCAGTAGTAAAACCCCCCGGGACAGGGTATCGAACACTGAAGCTTTCTTT. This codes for CASSKTPRDRVSNTEAFF.

The CDR3 bases are TGTGCCAGCAGTGCGGGGACAGGGGATGAGCAGTTCTTC. Translation: CASSAGTGDEQFF. V is TRBV2 and J is TRBJ2-1; 10 bases are a match to TRBD1. The CDR3 is 13 amino acids. Trimming cost V 4 bases and J 8 bases; bases outside gene matches: 2. Germline V gene lookup returns CDR1 SNHLY and CDR2 FYNNEI.

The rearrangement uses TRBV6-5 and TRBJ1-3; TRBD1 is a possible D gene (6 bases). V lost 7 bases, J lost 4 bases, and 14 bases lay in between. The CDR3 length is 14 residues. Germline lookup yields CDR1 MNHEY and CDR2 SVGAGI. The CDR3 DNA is TGTGCCAGCATCTCCGGGACAACCGGAAACACCATATATTTT. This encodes CASISGTTGNTIYF.

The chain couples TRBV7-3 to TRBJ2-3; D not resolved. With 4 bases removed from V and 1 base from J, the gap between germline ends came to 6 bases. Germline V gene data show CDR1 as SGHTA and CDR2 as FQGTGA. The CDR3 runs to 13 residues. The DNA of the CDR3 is TGTGCCAGCAGCTCCGGAGGCACAGATACGCAGTATTTT. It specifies CASSSGGTDTQYF. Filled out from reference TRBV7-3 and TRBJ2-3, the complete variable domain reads GAGVSQTPSNKVTEKGKYVELRCDPISGHTALYWYRQSLGQGPEFLIYFQGTGAADDSGLPNDRFFAVRPEGSVSTLKIQRTERGDSAVYLCASSSGGTDTQYFGPGTRLTVL.

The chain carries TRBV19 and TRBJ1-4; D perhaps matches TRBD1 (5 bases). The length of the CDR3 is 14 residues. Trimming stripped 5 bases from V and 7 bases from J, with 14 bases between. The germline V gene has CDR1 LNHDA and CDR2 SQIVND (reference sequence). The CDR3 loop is CASSPGVGGEKLFF. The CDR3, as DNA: TGTGCCAGTAGTCCGGGAGTCGGGGGTGAAAAACTGTTTTTT.

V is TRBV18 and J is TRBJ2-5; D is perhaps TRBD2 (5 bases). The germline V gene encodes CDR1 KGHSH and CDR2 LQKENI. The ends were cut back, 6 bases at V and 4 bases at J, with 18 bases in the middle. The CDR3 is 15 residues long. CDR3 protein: CASSPRAAGGETQYF. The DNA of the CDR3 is TGTGCCAGCTCCCCGCGGGCTGCCGGCGGAGAGACCCAGTACTTC.

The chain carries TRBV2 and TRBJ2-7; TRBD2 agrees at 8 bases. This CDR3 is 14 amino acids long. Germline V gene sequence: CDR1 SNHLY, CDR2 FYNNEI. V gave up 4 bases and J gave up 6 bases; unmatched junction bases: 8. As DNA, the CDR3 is TGTGCCAGCAGTGCGGGGGGGCGGGACGGCGAGCAGTACTTC. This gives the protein CASSAGGRDGEQYF.